This T cell receptor (beta chain) was found in a study of blood T cell repertoires in COVID-19 (TCRdb year 2020). About the investigation overall: Samples covering the acute and convalescent phases of COVID-19 were provided by collaborators in the United States, Italy and Spain. The sample metadata nearly always contained a de-identified subject ID, COVID-19 status, age in years and sex. Samples came from the ongoing ImmuneRACE study (first 160 participants) plus 1,254 subjects from 6 global collaborators. A freely available public database, intended as a resource for researchers studying the immune response to SARS-CoV-2, is where the repertoires were released. HLA class I and class II types, where available, came from metadata supplied by the sample provider rather than from assay-based typing. The material from the prospective study consisted of cDNA or gDNA derived from T cells, B-cell-depleted T cells, or PBMCs. Subjects who had been exposed to COVID-19, were actively infected with it, or had recovered from it provided the deeply sampled blood TCRbeta repertoires that made up the dataset. On the study overall, not on this receptor specifically: The quantity of clinical and demographic metadata differed by source and by participant and was supplied without curation.

Each collaborating institution followed its own protocols to collect whole blood in K2EDTA tubes. For TCRbeta analysis, collaborator samples were shipped as frozen whole blood, as isolated PBMCs, or as DNA extracted from either sample type. CDR1 and CDR2 are read off the germline V gene as SGHVS and FNYEAQ. The CDR3 covers 16 residues, taking in both the cysteine and the phenylalanine. Left in the record is the CDR3 DNA by itself, 48 bases read in frame from the first base. Germline trimming: 5 bases from V, 0 bases from J; junction bases outside gene matches: 9. TCRbeta CDR3 regions were amplified from genomic DNA by means of the immunoSEQ Assay, a bias-controlled multiplex PCR. The paper's processing steps were these. Within the assay, amplification of reference gene primers was used to estimate how many nucleated cells each sample contained. Sequence reads were collapsed and filtered to measure the absolute abundance of every unique TCRbeta CDR3 rearrangement. For each sample, productive Simpson clonality was calculated as the square root of Simpson's diversity index across productive rearrangements. As stored in TCRdb, this immuneACCESS dataset retains in-frame rearrangements with V and J assigned. A fraction of the clones does not appear; measured against another copy, unresolved V genes explain less than half of the discrepancy, and the remainder lacks a known reason. For V, J and clone size, that table is used; D and trimming come from the DNA. The sample records about 100,000 clones, roughly nine tenths of which are singletons. The ten largest clones add up to roughly 0.99% of the sample.

As to this clone: Its specific antigen is unknown. The sample holds no much larger clone one base away, and base qualities are not on file.

The chain uses TRBV7-6 and TRBJ1-1, with 7 bases matching TRBD1. Sequenced material: peripheral blood. The TCR comes from a man aged 60 to 69 with acute or convalescent COVID-19. The CDR3 is CASSQWTRGLNTEAFF. The bases are TGTGCCAGCAGCCAGTGGACAAGGGGGCTGAACACTGAAGCTTTCTTT. With the rest looked up from the reference TRBV7-6 and TRBJ1-1 genes rather than sequenced, the full variable domain is GAGVSQSPRYKVTKRGQDVALRCDPISGHVSLYWYRQALGQGPEFLTYFNYEAQQDKSGLPNDRFSAERPEGSISTLTIQRTEQRDSAMYRCASSQWTRGLNTEAFFGQGTRLTVV.